Following are 21 T cell receptor beta chains from one sample sequenced in a study of vaccination and CD4 T cells after COVID-19. Sequenced with the Oncomine TCR Beta short-read assay was DNA taken from cultured CD4+ T cells. TCRdb processed the PCR reads anew with MiXCR; each CDR3 protein has one entry. This repertoire shows 15,000 to 20,000 distinct CDR3 sequences, roughly three fifths found once; its top ten account for 10%. For these TCRs, the target antigens are not known. The treatment here: approximately 9-day PBMC culture with coronavirus spike peptide pools or control peptides (ViraFEST assay). Sample: CD4+ T cells from blood, cultured in vitro. The receptors were sampled from a human donor who had recovered from COVID-19.

This rearrangement joins TRBV15 to TRBJ2-5, with D unclear. Trimming shortened V by 1 base and J by 5 bases, and 8 bases separated the two germline ends. This CDR3 region has 13 residues. Germline V gives CDR1 LNHNV, CDR2 YYDKDF (reference sequence). CDR3 amino acids: CATSRALGETQYF. The CDR3 bases are TGTGCCACCAGCAGAGCCCTAGGGGAGACCCAGTACTTC.

The rearrangement joins TRBV2 to TRBJ2-7; D may be TRBD2 (5 bases). Trimming took 2 bases from V and 1 from J, leaving 12 bases between them. Germline CDR1 SNHLY, CDR2 FYNNEI. The CDR3 runs to 15 residues. CDR3 DNA sequence: TGTGCCAGCAGTGAACGGGCCCGAGGGTCCTACGAGCAGTACTTC. It translates to CASSERARGSYEQYF.

The V call is TRBV19, the J call TRBJ1-5; no clear D gene. The germline V gene has CDR1 LNHDA and CDR2 SQIVND (reference sequence). The CDR3 sequence is 13 residues long. V was pared by 5 bases and J by 2 bases, with 7 bases between. CDR3 residues: CASSRGGNQPQHF. The CDR3 DNA reads TGTGCCAGTAGTCGTGGAGGCAATCAGCCCCAGCATTTT.

The chain recombines TRBV6-2 or TRBV6-3 with TRBJ1-4; D is possibly TRBD1 (6 bases). Trimming removed 6 bases from V and 6 bases from J, with 20 bases in between. This CDR3 comprises 16 residues. Germline V gives CDR1 MNHEY, CDR2 SVGEGT. The CDR3 bases are TGTGCCAGCAGCAAAGGGCTCCAAGAGGGGGATGAAAAACTGTTTTTT. It yields the protein CASSKGLQEGDEKLFF.

This clonotype turned up a few times. The rearrangement joins TRBV2 to TRBJ1-3; 7 positions agree with TRBD1. Germline trimming cut 9 bases from V and 7 bases from J; bases unmatched to any gene: 9. This CDR3 is 13 amino acids long. Germline CDR1 and CDR2: SNHLY and FYNNEI. In DNA form, the CDR3 reads TGTGCCAGTGACACAGGGGCGGGTAACACCATATATTTT. The encoded protein is CASDTGAGNTIYF.

This clonotype has more than one count but fewer than ten. The chain joins TRBV20-1 to TRBJ2-2; 10 nucleotides align to TRBD2. The CDR3 extends over 21 amino acids. V dropped 2 bases and J dropped 7; count of bases not matched to a gene: 25. CDR1 is DFQATT and CDR2 is SNEGSKA in the germline V gene (reference sequence). CDR3 coding DNA: TGCAGTGCTAGATCGGGACACCCCCGTTTTGAGCGGGAGGGCCGCGGCGGGGAGCTGTTTTTT. Encoded protein: CSARSGHPRFEREGRGGELFF.

The chain recombines TRBV6-2 or TRBV6-3 with TRBJ2-7, with D perhaps TRBD2 (5 bases). The CDR3 consists of 13 residues. Trimming pared 2 bases from V and 5 bases from J, leaving 10 bases between. Germline CDR1 and CDR2: MNHEY and SVGEGT. CDR3 amino acids: CASSYPETNEQYF. DNA for the CDR3: TGTGCCAGCAGTTACCCCGAGACTAACGAGCAGTACTTC.

This clonotype was counted only a few times. The V call is TRBV7-8, the J call TRBJ1-5, with 9 bases matching TRBD1. V trimming: 5 bases; J trimming: 6 bases; junction bases outside the gene matches: 5. The CDR3 is made up of 14 amino acids. Germline CDR1 SGHVS, CDR2 FQNEAQ. CDR3 DNA: TGTGCCAGCAGCCCCGACAGGGGGGCTCAGCCCCAGCATTTT. Translating it yields CASSPDRGAQPQHF.

This clonotype came up a few times. V is TRBV27 and J is TRBJ2-6, with D hard to call. The V gene lost 4 bases and the J gene lost 0 bases, with 7 bases spanning the gap. The V gene's germline CDR1 is MNHEY and CDR2 SMNVEV (reference sequence). CDR3 length equals 15 residues. CDR3 sequence (DNA): TGTGCCAGCAGTTCGGACGGCTCTGGGGCCAACGTCCTGACTTTC. Protein product: CASSSDGSGANVLTF.

The chain is built from TRBV29-1 and TRBJ2-1, with D possibly being TRBD1 or TRBD2 (6 bases each). The V end lost 4 bases, the J end lost 6 bases, and 10 bases lay between the germline ends. CDR1 and CDR2 from the germline V gene are SQVTM and ANQGSEA. The CDR3 totals 12 residues. CDR3 protein: CSVGGASNEQFF. CDR3 bases: TGCAGCGTTGGGGGGGCCTCCAATGAGCAGTTCTTC.

This clonotype was detected a few times. This chain connects TRBV20-1 to TRBJ2-7; TRBD2 matches at 13 bases. The CDR3 spans 16 residues. The germline V gene has CDR1 DFQATT and CDR2 SNEGSKA (reference sequence). With 4 bases clipped from V and 3 bases from J, the junction kept 9 bases outside the gene matches. DNA of the CDR3: TGCAGTGCTACGGGGATACTAGCGGGAGGGAACTACGAGCAGTACTTC. This gives the protein CSATGILAGGNYEQYF.

This clonotype was seen a handful of times. The genes are TRBV7-2 and TRBJ1-2; D gene unclear. Germline-derived CDR1 and CDR2 are SGHTA and FQGNSA. V was pared by 0 bases and J by 4 bases, with 12 bases between. This CDR3 comprises 15 residues. The CDR3 DNA reads TGTGCCAGCAGCTTAGCTCGGGATATGATCTATGGCTACACCTTC. Translation: CASSLARDMIYGYTF.

This clonotype was found a few times. The chain carries TRBV11-1 and TRBJ2-1; tentatively, D is TRBD2 (7 bases). The V gene lost 5 bases and the J gene lost 0 bases, with 14 bases spanning the gap. The length of the CDR3 is 16 residues. Germline V gives CDR1 SGHAT, CDR2 FQDESV (reference sequence). The CDR3 DNA reads as TGTGCCAGCAGCCCCAGCGGGACAAACTCCTACAATGAGCAGTTCTTC. Residues: CASSPSGTNSYNEQFF.

The chain recombines TRBV6-2 or TRBV6-3 with TRBJ1-2; weak D call: TRBD1 (6 bases). The V gene lost 6 bases and the J gene lost 5 bases, with 7 bases spanning the gap. From germline, CDR1 is MNHEY and CDR2 SVGEGT. The CDR3 is 11 residues long. The CDR3 spells CASSQGYGYTF. The CDR3 DNA sequence: TGTGCCAGCAGCCAGGGGTATGGCTACACCTTC.

V is TRBV6-1 and J is TRBJ1-1; tentative D call: TRBD1 (6 bases). Trimming shortened V by 8 bases and J by 3 bases, and 19 bases separated the two germline ends. This CDR3 is 15 amino acids long. Germline assignment: CDR1 MNHNS and CDR2 SASEGT. CDR3 region: CASADRPRRDTEAFF. The CDR3 DNA sequence: TGTGCCAGCGCCGACAGGCCCCGAAGAGACACTGAAGCTTTCTTT.

In DNA form, the CDR3 reads TGTGCCAGCAGCACCAGGTCCCCACGAAGGGATGGCTACACCTTC. Translation gives CASSTRSPRRDGYTF. The chain has TRBV7-2 and TRBJ1-2; D remains ambiguous. This CDR3 comprises 15 residues. The germline V and J ends were trimmed by 5 bases and 6 bases, with 19 bases remaining between them. The germline gives CDR1 SGHTA, CDR2 FQGNSA.

The rearrangement links TRBV7-9 to TRBJ1-6, with unresolved D. V lost 1 base and J lost 5, with 9 bases in between. CDR1 and CDR2 (germline): SEHNR, FQNEAQ (reference sequence). The CDR3 has 15 residues. The CDR3 DNA sequence: TGTGCCAGCAGCTTAGTGCCGCCCGATAATTCACCCCTCCACTTT. Translating gives CASSLVPPDNSPLHF.

This clonotype appeared once. V is TRBV6-1 and J is TRBJ2-1; a weak D match, TRBD1 (7 bases). Trimming shortened V by 4 bases and J by 5 bases, and 12 bases separated the two germline ends. There are 14 residues in the CDR3. Germline V gene lookup returns CDR1 MNHNS and CDR2 SASEGT. This CDR3 reads CASSVRGRHNEQFF. CDR3 in DNA: TGTGCCAGCAGTGTCAGGGGGAGGCACAATGAGCAGTTCTTC.

The chain is built from TRBV12-3 or TRBV12-4 and TRBJ1-6; D is unclear. V lost 4 bases and J lost 6, with 7 bases in between. This CDR3 has 13 amino acids. The CDR3 nucleotides are TGTGCCAGCAGTTACCAGCCTAATTCACCCCTCCACTTT. This gives the protein CASSYQPNSPLHF.

The chain combines TRBV7-3 with TRBJ2-1; D may be TRBD2 (6 bases). Trimming cost V 2 bases and J 4 bases, with 9 bases left between them. This CDR3 spans 14 amino acids. The germline gives CDR1 SGHTA, CDR2 FQGTGA. In DNA form, the CDR3 reads TGTGCCAGCAGCTTAGGGGCGGGGTACAATGAGCAGTTCTTC. Residues: CASSLGAGYNEQFF.

This clonotype was counted a few times. The chain recombines TRBV20-1 with TRBJ2-2, with D perhaps assigned TRBD1 or TRBD2 (5 bases each). Between the trimmed V and J ends, which lost 0 bases and 5 bases, there was a span of 25 bases. Looked up from germline, CDR1 is DFQATT and CDR2 is SNEGSKA (reference sequence). This CDR3 region has 19 residues. The chain's CDR3 is CSARDLRWPGTEGTGELFF. The CDR3 nucleotides read TGCAGTGCTAGAGATCTACGGTGGCCGGGGACGGAAGGAACCGGGGAGCTGTTTTTT.